The clone carrying this TCR beta chain appeared a single time. As yet, its antigen is unknown. Analyses pooled second doses at about 4 or about 12 weeks. Per germline, CDR1 SGHDN and CDR2 FVKESK. J lost 2 bases, V lost 6 bases, and 9 bases had no gene match. This CDR3 is built from 15 residues. The entry originates in a study of T cell responses to AZD1222 COVID-19 vaccine. Some clones are missing from TCRdb's copy, which holds only in-frame ones; the method was immunoSEQ multiplex PCR. The table includes around 99,000 clones, under 95% detected once. Study outcomes and limitations: Variant regions that are unmutated are reportedly the target of nearly half of spike-specific TCRs. Baseline serology detected seropositivity in only a handful of AZD1222 recipients.

The sample here was peripheral blood, taken 28 days after the second AZD1222 dose. The chain couples TRBV14 to TRBJ2-7; 8 bases agree with TRBD1. The origin of this receptor is an adult who received the AZD1222 COVID-19 vaccine. In nucleotides, the CDR3 is TGTGCCAGCAGTCCGACAGGGGCCCCTACCTACGAGCAGTACTTC. This sequence encodes CASSPTGAPTYEQYF.